Presented here are 20 T cell receptor beta chains from one specimen sequenced in a study of T cells in tuberculosis. The table came from immunoSEQ multiplex PCR; TCRdb's copy has only in-frame clones and leaves some out. The sample yields tens of thousands of clones, roughly 94% seen once. Sample: PBMCs. These receptors were collected from a donor aged 10-29 years with latent tuberculosis or without tuberculosis infection.

The gene calls are TRBV28 and TRBJ2-7; D may be TRBD1 (6 bases). The CDR3 has 12 amino acids. V gave up 5 bases and J gave up 5 bases, with 10 bases separating them. Germline V lookup: CDR1 MDHEN, CDR2 SYDVKM. The DNA of the CDR3 is TGTGCCAGCAGTATCAACAGGGACGAGCAGTACTTC. Translated: CASSINRDEQYF.

This sequence joins TRBV25-1 and TRBJ2-7; TRBD1 matches at 7 bases. The ends lost 6 bases at V and 1 base at J; junction bases unmatched: 9. Germline V lookup: CDR1 MGHDK, CDR2 SYGVNS. This CDR3 comprises 15 residues. The CDR3 sequence is CASSGVRGLSYEQYF. The CDR3 DNA reads as TGTGCCAGCAGCGGCGTTAGGGGGCTTTCCTACGAGCAGTACTTC.

This clone was observed once. The V call is TRBV5-4, the J call TRBJ2-7; D gene uncertain. Trimming took off 2 bases at V and 0 bases at J, with 6 bases between the two ends. CDR3 length: 13 amino acids. CDR1 is SGHNT and CDR2 is YYREEE in the germline V gene (reference sequence). CDR3 DNA: TGTGCCAGCAGCTTCCCGGGCTCCTACGAGCAGTACTTC. Translating it yields CASSFPGSYEQYF.

V usage is TRBV7-3 and J usage is TRBJ2-2, with 10 bases fitting TRBD1. Trimming removed 5 bases from V and 6 bases from J; junction bases left unmatched: 6. The CDR3 sequence is 15 residues long. The germline V gene encodes CDR1 SGHTA and CDR2 FQGTGA. The CDR3, as DNA: TGTGCCAGCAGCCTTGGGACAGGGGACTCCGGGGAGCTGTTTTTT. Amino acids: CASSLGTGDSGELFF.

The CDR3 protein is CAIQSTDTQYF. In DNA, the CDR3 is TGTGCCATCCAAAGCACAGATACGCAGTATTTT. This chain connects TRBV10-3 to TRBJ2-3; D remains unclear. The V end lost 8 bases, the J end lost 0 bases, and 3 bases lay between the germline ends. The CDR3 spans 11 residues. The V gene's germline CDR1 is ENHRY and CDR2 SYGVKD.

The CDR3 sequence is CASRHGMGANTDTQYF. The CDR3 nucleotides are TGCGCCAGCAGACATGGTATGGGGGCCAACACAGATACGCAGTATTTT. The chain carries TRBV5-1 and TRBJ2-3; D might be TRBD1 (6 bases). CDR3 length: 16 amino acids. The germline V gene has CDR1 SGHRS and CDR2 YFSETQ. The ends were cut back, 5 bases at V and 2 bases at J, with 18 bases in the middle.

The chain carries TRBV5-1 and TRBJ2-1; 11 bases are shared with TRBD2. Unmatched junction bases numbered 11, after V lost 4 bases and J lost 8 bases. The CDR3 totals 16 residues. Per the germline V gene, CDR1 is SGHRS and CDR2 is YFSETQ. Here the CDR3 reads CASSPRVAGGPYEQFF. DNA of the CDR3: TGCGCCAGCAGCCCTCGGGTAGCGGGAGGGCCTTATGAGCAGTTCTTC.

The V and J genes are TRBV19 and TRBJ2-3, with 13 nucleotides matching TRBD2. The CDR3 consists of 18 residues. Looked up from germline, CDR1 is LNHDA and CDR2 is SQIVND (reference sequence). V lost 5 bases to trimming and J lost 0 bases; unmatched junction nucleotides: 8. CDR3 in DNA: TGTGCCAGTAGTGGGGGACTAGCGGGACACCCTAGCACAGATACGCAGTATTTT. It codes for CASSGGLAGHPSTDTQYF.

J is TRBJ2-1 and V is TRBV9; 11 nucleotides agree with TRBD2. CDR1 and CDR2 from the germline V gene are SGDLS and YYNGEE. This CDR3 is 15 amino acids long. The ends lost 2 bases at V and 3 bases at J; junction bases unmatched: 1. CDR3 in DNA: TGTGCCAGCAGCGTGGGACTAGCGGACTACAATGAGCAGTTCTTC. It encodes CASSVGLADYNEQFF. The full variable domain, in which reference TRBV9 and TRBJ2-1 provide the parts outside the CDR3, is DSGVTQTPKHLITATGQRVTLRCSPRSGDLSVYWYQQSLDQGLQFLIQYYNGEERAKGNILERFSAQQFPDLHSELNLSSLELGDSALYFCASSVGLADYNEQFFGPGTRLTVL.

This clone is deemed medium-sized. The J gene is TRBJ1-2, the V gene TRBV5-1, with 9 bases aligning to TRBD1. Germline V gene lookup returns CDR1 SGHRS and CDR2 YFSETQ. This CDR3 has 15 residues. The junction had 4 bases not matched to a gene; V was cut back by 0 bases and J by 4 bases. CDR3 DNA: TGCGCCAGCAGCTTGGCCCTGGGACAGGGCTATGGCTACACCTTC. This encodes CASSLALGQGYGYTF.

The CDR3 nucleotides read TGTGCCAGCAGCCCCGGACAGGGGGCCGGGGAGCTGTTTTTT. This translates into CASSPGQGAGELFF. J is TRBJ2-2 and V is TRBV11-3, with 10 bases that match TRBD1. Germline loops: CDR1 SGHNT, CDR2 YENEEA. This CDR3 is built from 14 residues. Trimming took 5 bases from V and 6 from J; bases not matched to a gene: 3.

The V call is TRBV6-1, the J call TRBJ2-3; no firm D call. Germline V gives CDR1 MNHNS, CDR2 SASEGT. The CDR3 totals 12 residues. Trimming shortened V by 4 bases and J by 7 bases, and 9 bases separated the two germline ends. The CDR3 is CASSVEVYTQYF. DNA of the CDR3: TGTGCCAGCAGTGTTGAGGTATATACGCAGTATTTT.

The V gene is TRBV11-2, the J gene TRBJ1-2; D is unresolved. V shed 7 bases and J shed 7 bases, with 19 bases lying between them. CDR1 is SGHAT, CDR2 FQNNGV, per germline. CDR3 size: 14 residues. CDR3 region: CASKRPGKFSGYTF. CDR3 sequence (DNA): TGTGCCAGCAAAAGACCCGGGAAATTCTCTGGCTACACCTTC.

The rearrangement links TRBV29-1 to TRBJ2-5; 9 nucleotides match TRBD1. Germline trimming cut 6 bases from V and 4 bases from J; bases unmatched to any gene: 3. Germline lookup yields CDR1 SQVTM and CDR2 ANQGSEA. The CDR3 totals 12 residues. CDR3: CSVWTGAETQYF. DNA for the CDR3: TGCAGCGTGTGGACAGGGGCAGAGACCCAGTACTTC.

The rearrangement uses TRBV27 and TRBJ1-1; D possibly corresponds to TRBD1 (6 bases). V was pared by 2 bases and J by 8 bases, with 15 bases between. This CDR3 spans 14 amino acids. CDR1 and CDR2 from the germline V gene are MNHEY and SMNVEV (reference sequence). The CDR3 region is CASSLLRGSTEAFF. The CDR3 nucleotides are TGTGCCAGCAGTTTACTTAGGGGGTCCACCGAAGCTTTCTTT.

The V and J genes are TRBV5-6 and TRBJ1-4, with D hard to call. The CDR3 is 13 residues long. Deletions cut 4 bases from V and 8 bases from J, with 12 bases between. CDR1 and CDR2 from the germline V gene are SGHDT and YYEEEE. The CDR3 DNA reads as TGTGCCAGCAGCACCAGGAGGGAGGAAAAACTGTTTTTT. This codes for CASSTRREEKLFF.

Only one count was recorded for this clone. CDR3 coding DNA: TGTGCCAGCAGAAATCAGGGGGTCGGGACCTACGAGCAGTACTTC. As protein: CASRNQGVGTYEQYF. The chain carries TRBV28 and TRBJ2-7, with 7 bases fitting TRBD1. This CDR3 spans 15 amino acids. The V gene's germline CDR1 is MDHEN and CDR2 SYDVKM. The V gene end was trimmed by 6 bases and the J gene end by 2 bases; junction bases not matched to a gene: 10.

The J gene is TRBJ2-2, the V gene TRBV19; 7 bases fit TRBD2. Trimming took 6 bases from V and 5 from J; bases not matched to a gene: 6. CDR3 length: 14 amino acids. Germline V CDR1 and CDR2: LNHDA, SQIVND (reference sequence). The CDR3 here is CASRRDYQTGELFF. DNA for the CDR3: TGTGCCAGTAGAAGGGACTACCAGACCGGGGAGCTGTTTTTT.

The chain employs TRBV7-3 and TRBJ2-5, with D maybe TRBD2 (5 bases). Trimming pared 5 bases from V and 3 bases from J, leaving 10 bases between. Germline CDR1 is SGHTA and CDR2 is FQGTGA. The CDR3 extends over 13 amino acids. CDR3 protein: CASSTSGEETQYF. CDR3 coding DNA: TGTGCCAGCAGCACCAGCGGAGAAGAGACCCAGTACTTC.

This rearrangement joins TRBV9 to TRBJ2-2; tentative D call: TRBD2 (6 bases). This CDR3 has 16 residues. V was pared by 0 bases and J by 7 bases, with 16 bases between. The V gene's germline CDR1 is SGDLS and CDR2 YYNGEE. The CDR3 loop reads CASSVDYMQGGGELFF. The CDR3 nucleotides read TGTGCCAGCAGCGTAGATTATATGCAGGGAGGCGGGGAGCTGTTTTTT.